These 23 T cell receptor beta chains share one sample of origin, sequenced in a study of blood T cell repertoires in COVID-19. Some clones are missing from TCRdb's copy, which holds only in-frame ones; the method was immunoSEQ multiplex PCR. The data hold 180,000 or so clones, with 85% observed a single time. Sequenced: peripheral blood. Every receptor here comes from a woman aged 60-75 years with acute or convalescent COVID-19.

The V call is TRBV6-5, the J call TRBJ1-1; 10 nucleotides agree with TRBD1. Germline assignment: CDR1 MNHEY and CDR2 SVGAGI. With 6 bases clipped from V and 3 bases from J, the junction kept 4 bases outside the gene matches. The CDR3 runs to 14 residues. The CDR3 reads CASSRTGGYTEAFF. The CDR3 bases are TGTGCCAGCAGCCGGACAGGGGGGTACACTGAAGCTTTCTTT.

The chain couples TRBV6-5 to TRBJ2-7, with 13 bases aligning to TRBD2. V lost 4 bases, J lost 2 bases, and 2 bases stayed unmatched. The CDR3 has 15 residues. The germline V gene has CDR1 MNHEY and CDR2 SVGAGI. In nucleotides, the CDR3 is TGTGCCAGCAGTTCGGGACTAGCGGGGCCCTACGAGCAGTACTTC. Residues: CASSSGLAGPYEQYF.

V usage is TRBV4-1 and J usage is TRBJ1-4, with D unresolved. Trimming pared 4 bases from V and 5 bases from J, leaving 14 bases between. Germline loops: CDR1 MGHRA, CDR2 YSYEKL. This CDR3 contains 15 residues. This CDR3 is CASSLAESINEKLFF. In DNA form, the CDR3 reads TGCGCCAGCAGCCTGGCGGAGAGCATAAATGAAAAACTGTTTTTT.

The chain joins TRBV29-1 to TRBJ2-5; perhaps TRBD1 as D (6 bases). The germline CDR1 and CDR2 sequences are SQVTM and ANQGSEA. Trimming shortened V by 5 bases and J by 5 bases, and 18 bases separated the two germline ends. The CDR3 runs 14 residues. The DNA for the CDR3 is TGCAGCGTTTCACCCCCAGGGACATTGGAGACCCAGTACTTC. It is translated as CSVSPPGTLETQYF. The whole variable domain, remainder taken from reference TRBV29-1 and TRBJ2-5, is SAVISQKPSRDICQRGTSLTIQCQVDSQVTMMFWYRQQPGQSLTLIATANQGSEATYESGFVIDKFPISRPNLTFSTLTVSNMSPEDSSIYLCSVSPPGTLETQYFGPGTRLLVL.

The gene calls are TRBV28 and TRBJ1-1; D possibly corresponds to TRBD1 (5 bases). The germline CDR1 and CDR2 sequences are MDHEN and SYDVKM. This CDR3 is built from 15 residues. The V gene lost 1 base and the J gene lost 0 bases, with 9 bases spanning the gap. The chain's CDR3 is CASSLSPGLNTEAFF. The CDR3 coding sequence is TGTGCCAGCAGTTTATCGCCAGGGTTGAACACTGAAGCTTTCTTT.

This rearrangement joins TRBV7-8 to TRBJ2-1; D ambiguous. This CDR3 is built from 13 residues. Per the germline V gene, CDR1 is SGHVS and CDR2 is FQNEAQ. Trimming shortened V by 5 bases and J by 7 bases, and 12 bases separated the two germline ends. The CDR3 DNA reads TGTGCCAGCAGCCCGCGTGTCTGGAATGAGCAGTTCTTC. Amino acid sequence: CASSPRVWNEQFF.

This clone was counted once. This rearrangement joins TRBV28 to TRBJ2-7; 7 bases map to TRBD1. Germline assignment: CDR1 MDHEN and CDR2 SYDVKM. CDR3 size: 15 residues. J gave up 5 bases and V 6 bases, and 13 bases lay outside the gene matches. CDR3 DNA: TGTGCCAGCAGCCCCCCTCGACAGGGAAGGAACGAGCAGTACTTC. Protein: CASSPPRQGRNEQYF.

This sequence joins TRBV21-1 and TRBJ1-2. TRBV21-1 is a recognized pseudogene. The CDR3 is 9 residues long. CDR3 bases: TGTGCCGGGGGGACGCCGGACACCTTC. Translating it yields CAGGTPDTF.

This rearrangement joins TRBV18 to TRBJ2-1, with TRBD2 as a possible D gene (5 bases). Trimming pared 6 bases from V and 4 bases from J, leaving 16 bases between. Germline V CDR1 and CDR2: KGHSH, LQKENI. CDR3 length: 15 residues. The CDR3: CASSLNSASYNEQFF. Here the CDR3 DNA reads TGTGCCAGCTCCCTTAATAGCGCCTCATACAATGAGCAGTTCTTC.

CDR3 sequence reads: CASSFAQGGNGYTF. The CDR3 coding sequence is TGCGCCAGCAGCTTCGCGCAGGGAGGTAATGGCTACACCTTC. This rearrangement joins TRBV5-1 to TRBJ1-2; TRBD1 is a possible D gene (5 bases). Germline CDR1 and CDR2: SGHRS and YFSETQ. V was cut by 2 bases and J by 6 bases, with 14 bases left in between. The CDR3 runs 14 residues.

The chain carries TRBV21-1 and TRBJ1-4; the table assigns TRBD1, which was not confirmed against the DNA. TRBV21-1 is recorded as a pseudogene. The CDR3 is 18 amino acids. CDR3 coding DNA: TGTGCCAGCACCAGAACCGGGACAGGGAGTCCAACTAATGAAAAACTGTTTTTT. It codes for CASTRTGTGSPTNEKLFF.

CDR3 region: CATSDSDLVLNEQFF. DNA for the CDR3: TGTGCCACCAGTGATTCTGATCTCGTCCTAAATGAGCAGTTCTTC. The chain joins TRBV24-1 to TRBJ2-1; D is uncertain. V was trimmed by 2 bases and J by 7 bases, leaving 14 bases between them. This CDR3 region has 15 residues. Germline lookup yields CDR1 KGHDR and CDR2 SFDVKD.

This clone was counted a few times. The V and J genes are TRBV6-5 and TRBJ1-1; D unclear. Germline CDR1 MNHEY, CDR2 SVGAGI. This CDR3 region has 13 residues. V dropped 2 bases and J dropped 10 bases, with 14 bases sitting between them. CDR3 bases: TGTGCCAGCAGTTACAAAGCGAAAGAGGGAGCTTTCTTT. Its translation: CASSYKAKEGAFF.

About this clone itself: Other DNA sequences in this sample translate to the same CDR3. The chain carries TRBV28 and TRBJ2-2, with TRBD1 matching over 7 bases. This CDR3 region has 14 residues. The trim removed 6 bases at V and 1 base at J, leaving 2 bases unmatched. The germline CDR1 and CDR2 sequences are MDHEN and SYDVKM. The CDR3 protein is CASRRTGNTGELFF. The CDR3 bases are TGTGCCAGCAGGCGGACAGGGAACACCGGGGAGCTGTTTTTT.

The chain links TRBV18 to TRBJ2-1; 7 bases line up with TRBD2. The CDR3 extends over 17 amino acids. Per the germline V gene, CDR1 is KGHSH and CDR2 is LQKENI. V trimming: 2 bases; J trimming: 5 bases; junction bases outside the gene matches: 12. The CDR3 bases are TGTGCCAGCTCACCATACCTGGGGACGGGAGGCGACAATGAGCAGTTCTTC. Encoded protein: CASSPYLGTGGDNEQFF.

The V and J genes are TRBV6-6 and TRBJ1-4, with TRBD1 matching 8 bases. The germline V gene has CDR1 MNHNY and CDR2 SVGAGI (reference sequence). V lost 2 bases and J lost 7; bases outside the gene matches: 6. The CDR3 runs to 15 residues. The CDR3 protein is CASSYEGQGREKLFF. Written as DNA, the CDR3 is TGTGCCAGCAGTTACGAAGGACAGGGTCGTGAAAAACTGTTTTTT.

The rearrangement joins TRBV11-2 to TRBJ2-2, with 9 bases identical to TRBD1. With V trimmed by 5 bases and J by 7 bases, 11 bases remained unmatched. This CDR3 has 16 amino acids. The germline V gene has CDR1 SGHAT and CDR2 FQNNGV. The CDR3 DNA reads TGTGCCAGCAGCCCAGGGACAGGGCCGGTTGGCGGGGAGCTGTTTTTT. It yields the protein CASSPGTGPVGGELFF.

The chain links TRBV29-1 to TRBJ1-5, with TRBD1 as a possible D gene (5 bases). The V gene lost 4 bases and the J gene lost 0 bases, with 7 bases spanning the gap. The CDR3 sequence is 13 residues long. Per germline, CDR1 SQVTM and CDR2 ANQGSEA. The CDR3 is CSVAGGSNQPQHF. In DNA, the CDR3 is TGCAGCGTTGCCGGGGGTAGCAATCAGCCCCAGCATTTT.

V usage is TRBV2 and J usage is TRBJ1-1; no clear D gene. The CDR3 loop spans 14 amino acids. Between the trimmed V and J ends, which lost 1 base and 1 base, there was a span of 7 bases. Per germline, CDR1 SNHLY and CDR2 FYNNEI. The CDR3 is CASSEGYRNTEAFF. The CDR3 DNA reads TGTGCCAGCAGTGAAGGGTATAGGAACACTGAAGCTTTCTTT. The whole variable domain, remainder taken from reference TRBV2 and TRBJ1-1, is EPEVTQTPSHQVTQMGQEVILRCVPISNHLYFYWYRQILGQKVEFLVSFYNNEISEKSEIFDDQFSVERPDGSNFTLKIRSTKLEDSAMYFCASSEGYRNTEAFFGQGTRLTVV.

The V call is TRBV5-1, the J call TRBJ1-1; D might be TRBD1 (6 bases). This CDR3 spans 15 amino acids. The germline V and J ends were trimmed by 3 bases and 0 bases, with 12 bases remaining between them. Germline loops: CDR1 SGHRS, CDR2 YFSETQ. Written as DNA, the CDR3 is TGCGCCAGCAGCTCCACCGGGACACTGAACACTGAAGCTTTCTTT. Protein sequence: CASSSTGTLNTEAFF.

This chain connects TRBV28 to TRBJ2-2; 8 nucleotides agree with TRBD2. Germline loops: CDR1 MDHEN, CDR2 SYDVKM. Unmatched junction bases numbered 15, after V lost 6 bases and J lost 6 bases. The CDR3 totals 17 residues. The DNA for the CDR3 is TGTGCCAGCAGGCGCCCCCGGGGGGGAGGAGGGGCCGGGGAGCTGTTTTTT. Translated: CASRRPRGGGGAGELFF.

The J gene is TRBJ1-6, the V gene TRBV6-5; no firm D call. The CDR3 contains 14 residues. Trimming took 7 bases from V and 5 from J, leaving 12 bases between them. Germline V CDR1 and CDR2: MNHEY, SVGAGI. CDR3 bases: TGTGCCAGCACCCTGGGCGCAAATAATTCACCCCTCCACTTT. The encoded protein is CASTLGANNSPLHF.

The chain joins TRBV5-1 to TRBJ2-4; 7 nucleotides line up with TRBD1. The germline CDR1 and CDR2 sequences are SGHRS and YFSETQ. This CDR3 comprises 17 residues. Unmatched junction bases numbered 12, after V lost 0 bases and J lost 6 bases. This chain's CDR3 is CASSLVARGGQPNIQYF. DNA for the CDR3: TGCGCCAGCAGCTTGGTGGCCAGAGGGGGACAGCCAAACATTCAGTACTTC.